These T cell receptor beta chains were read from a single sample in a study of cytomegalovirus exposure and HLA in healthy donors. Measured with immunoSEQ multiplex PCR; TCRdb has only the in-frame clones, and not every one. The table lists 100,000 to 150,000 clones, approximately 80% of them singletons. The source material was PBMCs. The receptor source for this set is a middle-aged woman in good health and CMV-seropositive. Each CDR3 is given with its conserved first and last residue. Fields, in order: V gene, J gene, CDR3 length, CDR3 protein.

v_gene: TRBV29-1
j_gene: TRBJ2-1
len: 14
CDR3aa: CSVEDPSVYNEQFF

v_gene: TRBV27
j_gene: TRBJ2-7
len: 16
CDR3aa: CASSLLGTGASYEQYF

v_gene: TRBV5-6
j_gene: TRBJ2-7
len: 14
CDR3aa: CASSPPGSSYEQYF

v_gene: TRBV5-6
j_gene: TRBJ1-2
len: 15
CDR3aa: CASSLTTGAAQGYTF

v_gene: TRBV5-1
j_gene: TRBJ2-3
len: 16
CDR3aa: CASSLALSQGPDTQYF

v_gene: TRBV30
j_gene: TRBJ2-7
len: 13
CDR3aa: CAWSKGAIYEQYF

v_gene: TRBV14
j_gene: TRBJ1-2
len: 14
CDR3aa: CASSHEGTAYGYTF

v_gene: TRBV9
j_gene: TRBJ2-2
len: 15
CDR3aa: CASSSRREGTGELFF

v_gene: TRBV27
j_gene: TRBJ1-2
len: 14
CDR3aa: CASSPGNTGSGYTF

v_gene: TRBV19
j_gene: TRBJ2-5
len: 13
CDR3aa: CASRRAGGETQYF

v_gene: TRBV7-3
j_gene: TRBJ2-2
len: 13
CDR3aa: CASSVANTGELFF

v_gene: TRBV20-1
j_gene: TRBJ2-7
len: 11
CDR3aa: CSAHRGYEQYF

v_gene: TRBV18
j_gene: TRBJ1-1
len: 15
CDR3aa: CASSPGQPRDTEAFF

v_gene: TRBV30
j_gene: TRBJ1-5
len: 16
CDR3aa: CAWSDGRLRSNQPQHF

v_gene: TRBV28
j_gene: TRBJ2-3
len: 14
CDR3aa: CASSLVLDPDTQYF

v_gene: TRBV7-8
j_gene: TRBJ2-5
len: 17
CDR3aa: CASSRTPGQMSWETQYF

v_gene: TRBV11-2
j_gene: TRBJ2-7
len: 17
CDR3aa: CASSFPTTGLAFYEQYF

v_gene: TRBV15
j_gene: TRBJ1-6
len: 15
CDR3aa: CATSRIGTGSEPLHF

v_gene: TRBV2
j_gene: TRBJ1-2
len: 13
CDR3aa: CASSEVLGGQTFF

v_gene: TRBV7-9
j_gene: TRBJ2-1
len: 15
CDR3aa: CASSLVTGGSGEQFF

v_gene: TRBV27
j_gene: TRBJ2-1
len: 19
CDR3aa: CASSLGNRGSLRSYNEQFF

v_gene: TRBV30
j_gene: TRBJ2-7
len: 14
CDR3aa: CASRGGGRTYEQYF

v_gene: TRBV11-2
j_gene: TRBJ2-5
len: 12
CDR3aa: CATSRTEETQYF

v_gene: TRBV10-3
j_gene: TRBJ1-2
len: 16
CDR3aa: CAISEFGTGLNYGYTF

v_gene: TRBV27
j_gene: TRBJ2-1
len: 19
CDR3aa: CASSLSIRAAGGPIHEQFF

v_gene: TRBV5-4
j_gene: TRBJ2-3
len: 16
CDR3aa: CASSQRLGSIADTQYF

v_gene: TRBV6-5
j_gene: TRBJ2-7
len: 15
CDR3aa: CASSYLPGQSYEQYF

v_gene: TRBV7-9
j_gene: TRBJ2-3
len: 13
CDR3aa: CAGAQATSLTQYF

v_gene: TRBV29-1
j_gene: TRBJ2-5
len: 12
CDR3aa: CSVERGGETQYF

v_gene: TRBV9
j_gene: TRBJ1-2
len: 13
CDR3aa: CASSKGGIGGYTF

v_gene: TRBV28
j_gene: TRBJ1-3
len: 14
CDR3aa: CASSRRGMGNTIYF

v_gene: TRBV15
j_gene: TRBJ2-7
len: 13
CDR3aa: CATSRDLTYEQYF

v_gene: TRBV29-1
j_gene: TRBJ2-7
len: 14
CDR3aa: CSALGTGDSYEQYF

v_gene: TRBV27
j_gene: TRBJ2-3
len: 15
CDR3aa: CASSPGFFAADTQYF

v_gene: TRBV15
j_gene: TRBJ2-5
len: 14
CDR3aa: CATSEGLAEETQYF

v_gene: TRBV28
j_gene: TRBJ1-1
len: 16
CDR3aa: CATHNSGTGGLTEAFF

v_gene: TRBV5-4
j_gene: TRBJ2-6
len: 15
CDR3aa: CASSLSGVRANVLTF

v_gene: TRBV4-1
j_gene: TRBJ1-3
len: 17
CDR3aa: CASSSYSGPSSGNTIYF

v_gene: TRBV19
j_gene: TRBJ1-1
len: 14
CDR3aa: CASSIGKGDTEAFF

v_gene: TRBV2
j_gene: TRBJ2-1
len: 15
CDR3aa: CASSERAGGTGEQFF

v_gene: TRBV27
j_gene: TRBJ2-7
len: 15
CDR3aa: CASSSLAGGSYEQYF

v_gene: TRBV28
j_gene: TRBJ2-5
len: 13
CDR3aa: CASRGTGQGEQYF